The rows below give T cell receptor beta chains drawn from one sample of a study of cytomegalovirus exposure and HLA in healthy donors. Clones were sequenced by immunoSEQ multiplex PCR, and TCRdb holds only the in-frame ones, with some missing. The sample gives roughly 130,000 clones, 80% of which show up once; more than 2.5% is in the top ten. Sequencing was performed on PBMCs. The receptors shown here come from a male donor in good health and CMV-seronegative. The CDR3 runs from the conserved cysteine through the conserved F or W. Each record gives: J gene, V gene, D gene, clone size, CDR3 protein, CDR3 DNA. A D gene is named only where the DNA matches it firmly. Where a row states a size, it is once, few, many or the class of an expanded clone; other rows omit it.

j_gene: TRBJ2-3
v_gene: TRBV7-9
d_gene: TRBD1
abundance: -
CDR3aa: CSSSKDRVTQYF
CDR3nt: TGTTCCAGCAGCAAGGACAGGGTTACGCAGTATTTT

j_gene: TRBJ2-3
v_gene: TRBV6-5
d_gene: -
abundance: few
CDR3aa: CASSYQRQYTDTQYF
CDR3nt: TGTGCCAGCAGTTATCAAAGACAGTACACAGATACGCAGTATTTT

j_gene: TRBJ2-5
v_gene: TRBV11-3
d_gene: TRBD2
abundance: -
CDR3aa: CASSAGAGPGLGATQYF
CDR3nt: TGTGCCAGCAGCGCCGGGGCAGGGCCGGGACTAGGGGCGACCCAGTACTTC

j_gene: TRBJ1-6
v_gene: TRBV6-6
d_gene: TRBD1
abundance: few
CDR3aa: CASSTQGENSPLHF
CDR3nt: TGTGCCAGCAGCACACAGGGGGAAAATTCACCCCTCCACTTT

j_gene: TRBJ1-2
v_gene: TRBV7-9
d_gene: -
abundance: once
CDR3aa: CASSIDSLHGYTF
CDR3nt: TGTGCCAGCAGCATAGACAGCCTCCATGGCTACACCTTC

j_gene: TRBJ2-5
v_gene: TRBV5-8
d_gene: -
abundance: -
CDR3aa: CASVRQARGVAQYF
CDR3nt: TGTGCCAGTGTCCGACAGGCCCGGGGTGTGGCCCAGTACTTC

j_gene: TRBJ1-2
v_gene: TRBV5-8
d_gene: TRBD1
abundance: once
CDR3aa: CASSLEDRAGGYTF
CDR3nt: TGTGCCAGCAGCTTAGAGGACAGGGCTGGAGGCTACACCTTC

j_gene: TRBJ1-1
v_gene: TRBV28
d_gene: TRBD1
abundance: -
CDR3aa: CASSKTGGAGNTEAFF
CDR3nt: TGTGCCAGCAGCAAGACAGGGGGCGCGGGGAACACTGAAGCTTTCTTT

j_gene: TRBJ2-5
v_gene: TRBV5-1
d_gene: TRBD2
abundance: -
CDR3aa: CASSVIGLAGEETQYF
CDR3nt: TGCGCCAGCAGCGTAATAGGACTAGCGGGGGAAGAGACCCAGTACTTC

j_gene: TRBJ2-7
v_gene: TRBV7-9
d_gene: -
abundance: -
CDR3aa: CSSSSAQGRGEQYF
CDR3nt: TGTTCCAGCAGCTCGGCACAGGGACGGGGCGAGCAGTACTTC

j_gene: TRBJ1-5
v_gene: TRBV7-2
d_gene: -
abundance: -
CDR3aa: CASSLGEHSNQPQHF
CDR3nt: TGTGCCAGCAGCTTAGGAGAGCATAGCAATCAGCCCCAGCATTTT

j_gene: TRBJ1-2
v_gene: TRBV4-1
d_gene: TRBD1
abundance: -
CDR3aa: CASSQVETGFYGYTF
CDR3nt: TGCGCCAGCAGCCAAGTCGAGACAGGGTTCTATGGCTACACCTTC

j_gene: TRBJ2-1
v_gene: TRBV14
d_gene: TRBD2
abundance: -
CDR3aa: CASSQDLPSGHNEQFF
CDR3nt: TGTGCCAGCAGCCAAGATCTTCCTAGCGGACACAATGAGCAGTTCTTC

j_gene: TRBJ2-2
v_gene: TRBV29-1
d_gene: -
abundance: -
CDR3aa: CSVDPGALTGELFF
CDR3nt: TGCAGCGTTGATCCGGGAGCACTCACCGGGGAGCTGTTTTTT

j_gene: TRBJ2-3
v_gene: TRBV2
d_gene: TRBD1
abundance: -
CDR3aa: CASRRDRGADTQYF
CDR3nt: TGTGCCAGCCGCCGGGACAGGGGTGCAGATACGCAGTATTTT

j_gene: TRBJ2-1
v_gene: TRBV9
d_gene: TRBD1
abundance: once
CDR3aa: CASSGWTGRNEQFF
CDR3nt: TGTGCCAGCAGCGGATGGACAGGGCGGAATGAGCAGTTCTTC

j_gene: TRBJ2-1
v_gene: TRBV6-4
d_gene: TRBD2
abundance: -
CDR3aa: CASSHTSGGGNEQFF
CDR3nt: TGTGCCAGCAGCCATACTAGCGGAGGGGGTAATGAGCAGTTCTTC

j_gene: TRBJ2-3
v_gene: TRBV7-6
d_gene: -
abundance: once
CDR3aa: CASSLATGITDTQYF
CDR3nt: TGTGCCAGCAGCTTAGCAACAGGGATCACAGATACGCAGTATTTT

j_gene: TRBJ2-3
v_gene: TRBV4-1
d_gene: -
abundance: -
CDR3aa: CASRFMFPTDTQYF
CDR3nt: TGCGCCAGCAGGTTTATGTTCCCCACAGATACGCAGTATTTT